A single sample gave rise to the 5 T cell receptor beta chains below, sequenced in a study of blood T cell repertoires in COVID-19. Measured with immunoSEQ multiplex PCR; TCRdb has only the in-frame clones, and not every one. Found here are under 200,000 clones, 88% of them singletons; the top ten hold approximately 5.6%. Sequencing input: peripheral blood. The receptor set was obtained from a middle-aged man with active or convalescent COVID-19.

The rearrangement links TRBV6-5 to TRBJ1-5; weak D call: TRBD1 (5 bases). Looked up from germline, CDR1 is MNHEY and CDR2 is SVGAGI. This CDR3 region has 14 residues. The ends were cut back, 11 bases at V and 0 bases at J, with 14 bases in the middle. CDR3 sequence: CAVRTNLSNQPQHF. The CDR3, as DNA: TGTGCCGTACGGACAAATCTTAGCAATCAGCCCCAGCATTTT.

DNA for the CDR3: TGTGCCAGCAGCCGGACAGGGCTAGGAAACACCATATATTTT. This gives the protein CASSRTGLGNTIYF. The chain uses TRBV7-9 and TRBJ1-3; 8 positions agree with TRBD1. The trim removed 5 bases at V and 4 bases at J, leaving 4 bases unmatched. The CDR3 extends over 14 amino acids. CDR1 and CDR2 (germline): SEHNR, FQNEAQ (reference sequence).

For the CDR3, the DNA is TGTGCCACCAGCAGAGGGGGAGGCAGGACTAGCACAGATACGCAGTATTTT. The encoded protein is CATSRGGGRTSTDTQYF. The rearrangement joins TRBV15 to TRBJ2-3; tentative D call: TRBD2 (6 bases). Trimming removed 1 base at V and 0 bases at J, with 14 bases between. The CDR3 length is 17 residues. In germline, CDR1 is LNHNV, CDR2 YYDKDF (reference sequence).

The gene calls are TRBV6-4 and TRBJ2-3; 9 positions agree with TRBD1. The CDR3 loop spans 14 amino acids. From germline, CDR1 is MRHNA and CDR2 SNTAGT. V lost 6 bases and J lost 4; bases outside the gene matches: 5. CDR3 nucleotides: TGTGCCAGCAGCCGGGACAGGGCGGCAGATACGCAGTATTTT. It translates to CASSRDRAADTQYF.

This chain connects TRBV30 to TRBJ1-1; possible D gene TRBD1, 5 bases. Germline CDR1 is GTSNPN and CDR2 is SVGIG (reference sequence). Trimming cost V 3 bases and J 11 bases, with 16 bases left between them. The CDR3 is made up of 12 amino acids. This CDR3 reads CAWRTEANGAFF. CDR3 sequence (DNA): TGTGCCTGGAGGACAGAAGCCAACGGGGCTTTCTTT.